The rows below give T cell receptor beta chains drawn from one sample of a study of cytotoxic CD8 clonotypes in ibrutinib-treated CLL. Data came from immunoSEQ multiplex PCR; TCRdb stores just in-frame clones and leaves some out. The table records some 130,000 clones, about 70% of them present only once. Material: PBMCs, obtained after 24 months of ibrutinib treatment. These receptors were collected from a human donor with chronic lymphocytic leukemia. Each CDR3 is given with its conserved first and last residue. Only part of the rows carry a size: once, few, many, or a class if the clone is expanded.

clone_size	v_call	cdr3_aa
.	TRBV7-2	CASSPAGWDTQYF
few	TRBV7-6	CASSLVTSPYNEQFF
.	TRBV6-5	CASSYSDGGPNTEAFF
.	TRBV4-3	CASSQEPSGLGSSYNEQFF
.	TRBV7-9	CASSEGGREYGYTF
.	TRBV28	CASGAGTGVSPLHF
once	TRBV19	CARMYEQYF
.	TRBV4-2	CASSPRTSGGPNTGELFF
few	TRBV6-6	CASSGSYEQYF
.	TRBV28	CASTGAWNEKLFF
few	TRBV7-9	CASRQAGAANEQFF
once	TRBV5-4	CASSLGLALAGSGDTQYF
.	TRBV10-3	CAGRGFTGELFF
.	TRBV9	CASSTGPTNSPLHF
few	TRBV28	CATMTDATDTQYF
.	TRBV5-5	CASSLAANEQFF
once	TRBV2	CASRLGTGGEKLFF
.	TRBV30	CAWSVPDTIFYGYTF
.	TRBV5-1	CASSLWGTSGSDTQYF
.	TRBV27	CASSFRQGGEAFF
.	TRBV4-1	CASREAPRGLAGPPGADTQYF
few	TRBV28	CASSLSRGARETQYF
few	TRBV28	CASSPTGGEVLEQYF
.	TRBV6-5	CASSYSGSPRPDTQYF
.	TRBV18	CASSGQGGLETQYF
.	TRBV5-1	CASTLPPGEQYF
few	TRBV30	CAWSGGTEHQPQHF
.	TRBV9	CASSVGNRWADTQYF
few	TRBV9	CASSNSGAVYF
.	TRBV6-5	CASSRQGEQYF
.	TRBV19	CASSIWPGQGGTDTQYF
.	TRBV5-8	CASSLALTGYQPQHF
.	TRBV19	CASSGGGLGLGYTF
.	TRBV7-3	CASSLTPQGSTGELFF
.	TRBV5-4	CASSLGGSDGYSPLHF
.	TRBV19	CASSSSGVWGEQFF
.	TRBV29-1	CSGGPGATEAFF
.	TRBV5-8	CASSSPISLIGTNYGYTF
few	TRBV7-3	CASSAGTGTSGETQYF
.	TRBV28	CASRLRGDTQYF
.	TRBV11-2	CASSFRGRRALPGANVLTF
.	TRBV28	CASTVQGGLDEQYF
.	TRBV29-1	CSVELVDTQYF
.	TRBV9	CASSEGTSGRGAYEQYF
.	TRBV6-5	CASSYWRAGETQYF
.	TRBV4-2	CASSPDPRGEKLFF
.	TRBV4-1	CASSQEGVWNSPLHF
.	TRBV7-9	CASSERGGGPETQYF
.	TRBV4-3	CASSPDRQLGYEQYF
many	TRBV30	CAWSVHQETQYF